These T cell receptor beta chains were read from a single sample in a study of blood T cells in healthy people across ages. TCRdb processed the 5' RACE reads anew with MiXCR; each CDR3 protein has one entry. The sample holds 450,000 to 600,000 distinct CDR3 sequences, over 25% seen once. A further study also used this sample, focusing on T cells of mothers and their children.

Sequencing input: blood. The receptors stem from a boy between 2 and 10 years old in good health. Both conserved end residues are part of each CDR3. A D gene is named only where the DNA matches it firmly.

TRBV9,TRBJ1-1,-,CASSGVGGVNTEAFF,TGTGCCAGCAGCGGAGTGGGGGGCGTGAACACTGAAGCTTTCTTT
TRBV11-2,TRBJ2-4,-,CASSSPLAKNIQYF,TGTGCCAGCAGCTCCCCCCTAGCCAAAAACATTCAGTACTTC
TRBV29-1,TRBJ1-2,-,CSVAGTESENYGYTF,TGCAGCGTAGCCGGGACCGAGTCTGAGAACTATGGCTACACCTTC
TRBV18,TRBJ2-1,-,CASSPPTTYNEQFF,TGTGCCAGCAGCCCCCCGACTACCTACAATGAGCAGTTCTTC
TRBV9,TRBJ2-2,TRBD2,CASSVYLAGGRTGELFF,TGTGCCAGCAGCGTATACCTAGCGGGAGGACGGACCGGGGAGCTGTTTTTT
TRBV6-5,TRBJ1-5,-,CASTAAQGDQPQHF,TGTGCCAGCACCGCGGCACAGGGTGATCAGCCCCAGCATTTT
TRBV4-2,TRBJ2-2,-,CASSQDQTNTGELFF,TGTGCCAGCAGCCAAGACCAGACGAACACCGGGGAGCTGTTTTTT
TRBV18,TRBJ2-7,TRBD1,CASSYGDSPAYEQYF,TGTGCCAGCTCATACGGGGACAGCCCGGCCTACGAGCAGTACTTC
TRBV19,TRBJ1-2,TRBD1,CASSPPTGVYGYTF,TGTGCCAGTAGTCCGCCGACAGGGGTCTATGGCTACACCTTC
TRBV11-2,TRBJ2-3,TRBD2,CASSFGLAGDTDTQYF,TGTGCCAGCAGCTTCGGCCTAGCGGGGGACACAGATACGCAGTATTTT